This is a list of T cell receptor beta chains from one sample in a study of blood T cell repertoires in COVID-19. This table comes from immunoSEQ multiplex PCR, and its TCRdb copy is limited to in-frame clones, with some not included. The sample yields roughly 14,000 clones, around four fifths seen once. The sample taken for sequencing was peripheral blood. The receptors shown here come from a man aged 70 or older with acute or convalescent COVID-19. CDR3s include the opening cysteine and the closing phenylalanine or tryptophan.

j_gene,v_gene,CDR3aa
TRBJ2-3,TRBV5-1,CASSRGDGRGRITDTQYF
TRBJ1-4,TRBV7-2,CASSSTGFNEKLFF
TRBJ1-5,TRBV19,CASSNTGENNQPQHF
TRBJ2-7,TRBV5-4,CASSLGPTGITYEQYF
TRBJ1-1,TRBV19,CASSQARDRGTEAFF
TRBJ1-6,TRBV5-1,CASSRSGVDNSPLHF
TRBJ2-1,TRBV10-2,CASRPSGGSVHEQFF
TRBJ1-5,TRBV9,CASSVGGSNQPQHF
TRBJ2-5,TRBV12-5,CASGPGQKETQYF
TRBJ1-2,TRBV4-3,CASSQGRGQGNYGYTF
TRBJ1-1,TRBV28,CASSLPTVNTEAFF
TRBJ2-1,TRBV9,CASSAPIWGGGVYEQFF
TRBJ1-1,TRBV15,CATSRQGWNTEAFF
TRBJ2-7,TRBV28,CASSFGSGRSYEQYF
TRBJ1-5,TRBV6-2/TRBV6-3,CASSSGQLSNQPQHF
TRBJ1-5,TRBV6-2/TRBV6-3,CATSPGGASQPQHF
TRBJ2-1,TRBV15,CATSRDRGRNNEQFF
TRBJ2-5,TRBV7-9,CASSLGGGRPQYF
TRBJ1-2,TRBV5-6,CASSLLGSGREGYTF
TRBJ1-1,TRBV7-9,CASSFRGGIENTEAFF